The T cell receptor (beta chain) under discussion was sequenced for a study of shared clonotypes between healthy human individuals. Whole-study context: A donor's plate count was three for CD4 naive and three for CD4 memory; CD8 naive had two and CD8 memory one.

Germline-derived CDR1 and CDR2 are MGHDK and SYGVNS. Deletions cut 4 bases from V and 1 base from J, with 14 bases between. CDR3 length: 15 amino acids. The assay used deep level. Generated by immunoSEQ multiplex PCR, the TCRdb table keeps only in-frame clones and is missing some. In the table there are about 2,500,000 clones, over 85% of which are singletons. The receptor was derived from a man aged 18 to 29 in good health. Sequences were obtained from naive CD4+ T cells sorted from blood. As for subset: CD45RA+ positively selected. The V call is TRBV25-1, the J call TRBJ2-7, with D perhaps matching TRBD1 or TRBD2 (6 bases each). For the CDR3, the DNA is TGTGCCAGCAGTGCAGCCGGGGGCGGGTCCTACGAGCAGTACTTC. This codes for CASSAAGGGSYEQYF.